This section outlines one T cell receptor (beta chain) sequence together with its context. The sample's time point: cycle 4 day 1 (C4D1), after 6 weeks of nivolumab. Every patient relapsed after autologous stem cell transplantation, and brentuximab vedotin exposure varied. Magnetic negative selection was used to purify CD4+ T cells from thawed PBMCs. The source of the sample is a study of PD-1 blockade in classical Hodgkin lymphoma. Here immunoSEQ multiplex PCR was the method, and the copy in TCRdb shows in-frame clones only, minus some. The sample shows 30,000 to 35,000 clones, about 86% of them seen only once. This CDR3 has 14 amino acids. V lost 1 base to trimming and J lost 2 bases, with 8 bases between them. The V gene's germline CDR1 is SGHRS and CDR2 YFSETQ.

The rearrangement joins TRBV5-1 to TRBJ2-3; D uncertain. This TCR came from a human donor with classical Hodgkin lymphoma. The sample here was CD4+ T cells from blood, taken before the fourth cycle of nivolumab. CDR3 in amino acids: CASSLRQATDTQYF. CDR3 DNA sequence: TGCGCCAGCAGCTTGAGGCAGGCCACAGATACGCAGTATTTT.